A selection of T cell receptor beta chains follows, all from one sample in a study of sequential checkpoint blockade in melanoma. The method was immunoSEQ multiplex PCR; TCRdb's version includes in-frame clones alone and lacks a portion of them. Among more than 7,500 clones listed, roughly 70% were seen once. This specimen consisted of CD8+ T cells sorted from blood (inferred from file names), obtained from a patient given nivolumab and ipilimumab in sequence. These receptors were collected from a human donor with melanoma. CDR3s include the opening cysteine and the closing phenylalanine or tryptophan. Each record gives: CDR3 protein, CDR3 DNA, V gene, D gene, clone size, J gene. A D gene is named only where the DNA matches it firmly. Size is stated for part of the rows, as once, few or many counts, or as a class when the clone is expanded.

CASSITSGRAYEQYF | TGTGCCAGTAGTATAACTAGCGGGAGGGCCTACGAGCAGTACTTC | TRBV19 | TRBD2 | - | TRBJ2-7
CASSEERGGAGEQFF | TGTGCCAGCAGTGAAGAACGCGGGGGGGCTGGTGAGCAGTTCTTC | TRBV6-1 | TRBD2 | - | TRBJ2-1
CASSSQGTANYGYTF | TGTGCCAGCAGCTCTCAGGGCACCGCTAACTATGGCTACACCTTC | TRBV7-9 | - | - | TRBJ1-2
CASTPSESSYNEQFF | TGTGCCAGTACCCCTAGCGAGAGCTCCTACAATGAGCAGTTCTTC | TRBV19 | - | - | TRBJ2-1
CSVRGSGGYNEQFF | TGCAGCGTCAGGGGTTCGGGCGGTTACAATGAGCAGTTCTTC | TRBV29-1 | - | - | TRBJ2-1
CASSPTGSTDTQYF | TGTGCCAGCTCACCAACAGGCTCCACAGATACGCAGTATTTT | TRBV18 | - | - | TRBJ2-3
CASSEENTEAFF | TGTGCCAGCAGCGAGGAGAACACTGAAGCTTTCTTT | TRBV5-4 | - | once | TRBJ1-1
CASSDDIGELFF | TGTGCCAGCAGCGATGACATCGGGGAGCTGTTTTTT | TRBV9 | - | - | TRBJ2-2
CASSQDLRGSYEQYF | TGTGCCAGCAGCCAAGATTTAAGGGGCTCCTACGAGCAGTACTTC | TRBV4-2 | - | - | TRBJ2-7
CASSVASGPTGELFF | TGTGCCAGCAGTGTGGCTAGCGGGCCGACCGGGGAGCTGTTTTTT | TRBV6-4 | TRBD2 | - | TRBJ2-2
CASIEGGHTDTQYF | TGTGCCAGCATAGAAGGGGGACACACAGATACGCAGTATTTT | TRBV6-1 | - | medium-sized | TRBJ2-3
CASSSRFAGGPADTQYF | TGTGCCAGCAGCTCTCGGTTCGCGGGAGGGCCCGCAGATACGCAGTATTTT | TRBV11-3 | TRBD2 | few | TRBJ2-3
CAISETGGMETQYF | TGTGCCATCAGTGAAACGGGAGGAATGGAGACCCAGTACTTC | TRBV10-3 | TRBD2 | once | TRBJ2-5
CASSPGTFEQYF | TGTGCCAGCAGCCCAGGGACTTTCGAGCAGTACTTC | TRBV7-9 | - | - | TRBJ2-7
CSVLEGAWEKLFF | TGCAGCGTTCTGGAAGGGGCTTGGGAAAAACTGTTTTTT | TRBV29-1 | - | - | TRBJ1-4
CASRPGGLAGELFF | TGTGCCAGCCGCCCAGGAGGGCTCGCCGGGGAGCTGTTTTTT | TRBV18 | - | - | TRBJ2-2
CASSPITGLNTEAFF | TGTGCCAGCAGCCCCATCACAGGGTTGAACACTGAAGCTTTCTTT | TRBV6-6 | - | few | TRBJ1-1
CASSQAAVDYEQYF | TGCGCCAGCAGCCAAGCAGCCGTCGACTACGAGCAGTACTTC | TRBV4-3 | - | once | TRBJ2-7
CASSLGHNSAKGYTF | TGTGCCAGCAGCCTCGGACACAACAGCGCTAAAGGCTACACCTTC | TRBV4-2 | - | few | TRBJ1-2
CASSRDSFSYNEQFF | TGCGCCAGCAGCCGCGACTCTTTCTCCTACAATGAGCAGTTCTTC | TRBV5-1 | - | few | TRBJ2-1
CASSEGTSGTDTQYF | TGTGCCAGCAGCGAGGGGACTAGCGGCACAGATACGCAGTATTTT | TRBV6-4 | TRBD2 | few | TRBJ2-3
CASSYGRDSPYGYTF | TGTGCCAGCAGTTACGGGCGGGACAGCCCCTATGGCTACACCTTC | TRBV6-6 | TRBD1 | - | TRBJ1-2
CASSLGDRGARYTF | TGTGCCAGCAGCTTAGGGGACAGGGGGGCCCGCTACACCTTC | TRBV7-9 | TRBD1 | medium-sized | TRBJ1-2
CASSLYPQGEQYF | TGTGCCAGCAGTTTATACCCACAGGGTGAGCAGTACTTC | TRBV27 | - | - | TRBJ2-7
CASSPQGGNTEAFF | TGCGCCAGCAGCCCACAGGGGGGGAACACTGAAGCTTTCTTT | TRBV5-1 | TRBD1 | - | TRBJ1-1
CASSQVGSGHLYGYTF | TGTGCCAGCAGCCAAGTTGGGTCAGGCCACCTCTATGGCTACACCTTC | TRBV14 | - | once | TRBJ1-2
CASTRTGENTEAFF | TGTGCCAGCACTAGGACAGGAGAGAACACTGAAGCTTTCTTT | TRBV6-1 | TRBD1 | - | TRBJ1-1
CASSQGRQGLAGEYEQFF | TGCGCCAGCAGCCAAGGTCGGCAGGGACTAGCGGGAGAATATGAGCAGTTCTTC | TRBV4-1 | TRBD2 | - | TRBJ2-1
CASRLQQGTFEKLFF | TGTGCCAGCAGACTACAACAGGGGACTTTTGAAAAACTGTTTTTT | TRBV6-6 | TRBD1 | once | TRBJ1-4
CASSLMGGQETQYF | TGTGCCAGCAGCTTAATGGGAGGCCAAGAGACCCAGTACTTC | TRBV7-3 | - | few | TRBJ2-5
CASSLGEDSHGYTF | TGTGCCAGCAGCTTAGGTGAGGACAGCCATGGCTACACCTTC | TRBV7-2 | - | - | TRBJ1-2
CASAGPNSYEQYF | TGTGCCAGCGCCGGTCCTAACTCCTACGAGCAGTACTTC | TRBV27 | - | - | TRBJ2-7
CASSRKGELNTEAFF | TGTGCCAGCAGCCGAAAGGGGGAGTTGAACACTGAAGCTTTCTTT | TRBV5-4 | - | - | TRBJ1-1
CASSIGAGQQPQHF | TGTGCCAGCAGTATAGGGGCAGGGCAACAGCCCCAGCATTTT | TRBV6-5 | - | - | TRBJ1-5
CASSLGQGGYEQYF | TGTGCCAGCAGTTTGGGACAGGGGGGCTACGAGCAGTACTTC | TRBV27 | TRBD1 | - | TRBJ2-7
CAWSVQGGSYEQYF | TGTGCCTGGAGTGTACAGGGGGGCTCCTACGAGCAGTACTTC | TRBV30 | TRBD1 | - | TRBJ2-7
CASSEQGQGTEAFF | TGCGCCAGCAGTGAGCAGGGCCAAGGCACTGAAGCTTTCTTT | TRBV10-1 | - | - | TRBJ1-1
CASSPPEAGNTIYF | TGTGCCAGCTCACCACCGGAGGCTGGAAACACCATATATTTT | TRBV18 | - | - | TRBJ1-3
CASSGGIPEAFF | TGTGCCAGCAGCGGAGGTATACCTGAAGCTTTCTTT | TRBV5-4 | - | few | TRBJ1-1
CASSLAGSGNTIYF | TGTGCCAGCAGCTTGGCCGGCTCTGGAAACACCATATATTTT | TRBV5-7 | - | - | TRBJ1-3
CASSHGRKPPLHF | TGCGCCAGCAGTCACGGGAGGAAACCACCCCTCCACTTT | TRBV23-1 | - | - | TRBJ1-6
CASSLGQGIYEQYF | TGTGCCAGCAGCCTGGGACAGGGAATCTACGAGCAGTACTTC | TRBV27 | TRBD1 | - | TRBJ2-7
CASSLAPGQGENIQYF | TGTGCCAGCAGCTTAGCGCCGGGACAGGGGGAAAACATTCAGTACTTC | TRBV7-9 | TRBD1 | few | TRBJ2-4
CASSFSARGGETQYF | TGTGCCAGCAGTTTTAGTGCCAGGGGAGGGGAGACCCAGTACTTC | TRBV27 | - | few | TRBJ2-5
CSVAGSSGDDNEQFF | TGCAGCGTTGCGGGGTCTAGCGGAGACGACAATGAGCAGTTCTTC | TRBV29-1 | TRBD2 | - | TRBJ2-1
CASSFLAGGQETQYF | TGTGCCAGCAGTTTCCTTGCGGGAGGCCAAGAGACCCAGTACTTC | TRBV27 | TRBD2 | - | TRBJ2-5
CASSPGQGEDEQYF | TGCGCCAGCAGCCCTGGACAGGGGGAAGACGAGCAGTACTTC | TRBV5-1 | TRBD1 | - | TRBJ2-7
CATRPGGSNQPQHF | TGTGCCACCAGGCCAGGGGGTAGCAATCAGCCCCAGCATTTT | TRBV15 | TRBD1 | - | TRBJ1-5
CASSDRAGDTDTQYF | TGTGCCAGCAGTGACAGGGCGGGGGACACAGATACGCAGTATTTT | TRBV6-4 | TRBD2 | - | TRBJ2-3
CASSPSPGRGIGEKLFF | TGTGCCAGCAGCCCATCCCCGGGTCGAGGGATTGGTGAAAAACTGTTTTTT | TRBV7-9 | - | - | TRBJ1-4
CSGGDSSYEQYF | TGCAGCGGCGGGGACAGCTCCTACGAGCAGTACTTC | TRBV29-1 | - | - | TRBJ2-7
CASSSYSTPYNEQFF | TGTGCCAGCAGCTCTTATAGCACCCCCTACAATGAGCAGTTCTTC | TRBV7-2 | - | - | TRBJ2-1
CASSYSRGLAHEQYF | TGTGCCAGCAGTTACTCTCGGGGACTAGCCCACGAGCAGTACTTC | TRBV6-5 | TRBD2 | - | TRBJ2-7
CASSLAASGTYEQYF | TGTGCCAGCAGCTTAGCAGCTAGCGGGACCTACGAGCAGTACTTC | TRBV7-6 | TRBD2 | once | TRBJ2-7
CASFGGNEQFF | TGTGCCAGCTTCGGGGGGAATGAGCAGTTCTTC | TRBV2 | TRBD2 | - | TRBJ2-1
CASSLGQAYTYEQYF | TGTGCCAGCAGCCTAGGACAGGCTTACACCTACGAGCAGTACTTC | TRBV7-6 | TRBD1 | - | TRBJ2-7
CASSRTGYNYGYTF | TGTGCCAGCAGCCGGACAGGGTACAACTATGGCTACACCTTC | TRBV7-9 | TRBD1 | - | TRBJ1-2